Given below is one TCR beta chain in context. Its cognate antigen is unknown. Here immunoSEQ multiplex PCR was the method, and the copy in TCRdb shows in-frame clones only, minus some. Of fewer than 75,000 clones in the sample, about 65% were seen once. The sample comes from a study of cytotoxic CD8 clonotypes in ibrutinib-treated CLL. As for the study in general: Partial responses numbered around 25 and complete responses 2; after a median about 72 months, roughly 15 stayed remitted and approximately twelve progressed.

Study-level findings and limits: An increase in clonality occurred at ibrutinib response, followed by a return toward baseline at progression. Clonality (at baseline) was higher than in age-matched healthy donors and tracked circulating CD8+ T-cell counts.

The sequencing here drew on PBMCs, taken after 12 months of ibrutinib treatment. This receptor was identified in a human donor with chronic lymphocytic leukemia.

The CDR3 protein is CASGKMRTDTQYF. DNA for the CDR3: TGTGCCAGCGGGAAGATGAGGACAGATACGCAGTATTTT. This chain connects TRBV2 to TRBJ2-3; the D is unclear. This CDR3 is 13 amino acids long. V lost 8 bases to trimming and J lost 3 bases, with 12 bases between them. Germline assignment: CDR1 SNHLY and CDR2 FYNNEI.